Detailed here is one T cell receptor (beta chain). Germline loops: CDR1 MNHEY, CDR2 SVGAGI. The ends were cut back, 8 bases at V and 0 bases at J, with 8 bases in the middle. The CDR3 runs to 13 residues. These data belong to a study of T cell changes during pregnancy in multiple sclerosis. Only in-frame clones appear in the TCRdb table, and some are missing; sequencing was by immunoSEQ multiplex PCR. The table includes some 27,000 clones, roughly 89% detected once. This material consisted of CD4+ T cells from peripheral blood mononuclear cells, taken in the first trimester of pregnancy. The source is a female donor in good health, enrolled as a control in a pregnancy study. The V call is TRBV6-5, the J call TRBJ1-3; D uncertain. The chain's CDR3 is CASRRISGNTIYF. The DNA for the CDR3 is TGTGCCAGCCGGCGGATCTCTGGAAACACCATATATTTT.